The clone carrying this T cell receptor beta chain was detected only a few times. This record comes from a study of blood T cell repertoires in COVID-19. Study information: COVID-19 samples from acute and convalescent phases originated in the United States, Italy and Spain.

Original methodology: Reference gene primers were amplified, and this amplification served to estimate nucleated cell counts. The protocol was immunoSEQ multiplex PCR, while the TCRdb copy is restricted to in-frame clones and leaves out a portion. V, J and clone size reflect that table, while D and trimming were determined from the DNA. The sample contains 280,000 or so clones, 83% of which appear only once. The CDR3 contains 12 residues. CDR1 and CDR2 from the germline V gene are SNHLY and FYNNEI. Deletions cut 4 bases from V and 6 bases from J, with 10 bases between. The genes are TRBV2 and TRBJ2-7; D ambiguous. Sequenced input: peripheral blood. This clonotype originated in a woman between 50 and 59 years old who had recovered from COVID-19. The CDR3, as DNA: TGTGCCAGCAGTGGATCAGTTGGCGAGCAGTACTTC. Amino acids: CASSGSVGEQYF.